This record concerns one T cell receptor (beta chain) sequence. The antigen is not known. These data are taken from a study of T cell repertoires in cytomegalovirus infection. Overall study: Public signatures in TCR beta pointed to CMV infection and matching HLA type.

Germline V CDR1 and CDR2: DFQATT, SNEGSKA (reference sequence). The CDR3 totals 16 residues. V lost 0 bases and J lost 3, with 18 bases in between. General study points: Ex vivo responses were dominated by HLA-C-restricted CMV-specific TCR beta clonotypes.

MiXCR, run by TCRdb on the reads, gives a single entry per CDR3 protein. The sample lists some 240,000 distinct CDR3 sequences; around 15% were seen once. The sample taken for sequencing was CD8+ T cells from PBMCs. The sequence was collected from a human donor in good health (CMV status not recorded). Some clones in this sample may be carry-over from other donors' samples. V and J are TRBV20-1 and TRBJ2-7, with D perhaps assigned TRBD1 or TRBD2 (5 bases each). The CDR3 loop reads CSARDSEGSTYYEQYF. The CDR3 DNA reads as TGCAGTGCTAGAGATTCTGAGGGGTCGACTTACTACGAGCAGTACTTC.